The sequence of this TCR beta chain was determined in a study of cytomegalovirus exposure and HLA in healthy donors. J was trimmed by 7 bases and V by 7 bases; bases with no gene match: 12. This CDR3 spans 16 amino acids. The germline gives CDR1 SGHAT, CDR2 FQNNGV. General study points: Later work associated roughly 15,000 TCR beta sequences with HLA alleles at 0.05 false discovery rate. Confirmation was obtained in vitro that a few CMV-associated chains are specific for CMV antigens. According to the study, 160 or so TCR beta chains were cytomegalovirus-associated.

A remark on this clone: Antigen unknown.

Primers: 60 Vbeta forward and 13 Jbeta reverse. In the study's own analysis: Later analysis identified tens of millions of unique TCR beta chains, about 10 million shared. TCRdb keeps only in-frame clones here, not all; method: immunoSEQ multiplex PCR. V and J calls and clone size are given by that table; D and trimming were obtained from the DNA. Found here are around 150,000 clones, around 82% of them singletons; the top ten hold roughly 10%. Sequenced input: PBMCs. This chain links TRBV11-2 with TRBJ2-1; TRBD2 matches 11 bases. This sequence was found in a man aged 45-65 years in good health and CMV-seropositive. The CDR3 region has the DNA TGTGCCAGCACCCTTAGCGGGGGGGCCTTATGGAATGAGCAGTTCTTC. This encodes CASTLSGGALWNEQFF.